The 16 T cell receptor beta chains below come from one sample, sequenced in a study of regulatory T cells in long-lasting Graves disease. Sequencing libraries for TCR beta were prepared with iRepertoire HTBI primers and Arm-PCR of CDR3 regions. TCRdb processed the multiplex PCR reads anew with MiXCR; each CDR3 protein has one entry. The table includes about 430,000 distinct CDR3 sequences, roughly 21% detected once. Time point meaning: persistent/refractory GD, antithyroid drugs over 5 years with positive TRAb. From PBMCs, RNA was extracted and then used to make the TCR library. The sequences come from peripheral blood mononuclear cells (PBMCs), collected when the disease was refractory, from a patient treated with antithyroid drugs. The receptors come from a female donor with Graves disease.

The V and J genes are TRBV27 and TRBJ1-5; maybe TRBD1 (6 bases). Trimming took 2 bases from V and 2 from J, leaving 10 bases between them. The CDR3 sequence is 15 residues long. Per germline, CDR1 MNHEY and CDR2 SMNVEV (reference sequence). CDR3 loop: CASSLQQGGNQPQHF. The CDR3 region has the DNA TGTGCCAGCAGTTTACAACAGGGTGGCAATCAGCCCCAGCATTTT.

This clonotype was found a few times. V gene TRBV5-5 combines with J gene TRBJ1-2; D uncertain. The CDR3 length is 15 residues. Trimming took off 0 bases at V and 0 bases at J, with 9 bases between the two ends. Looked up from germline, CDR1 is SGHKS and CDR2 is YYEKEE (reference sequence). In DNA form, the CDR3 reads TGTGCCAGCAGCTTGGCCACAGCAGCTAACTATGGCTACACCTTC. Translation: CASSLATAANYGYTF.

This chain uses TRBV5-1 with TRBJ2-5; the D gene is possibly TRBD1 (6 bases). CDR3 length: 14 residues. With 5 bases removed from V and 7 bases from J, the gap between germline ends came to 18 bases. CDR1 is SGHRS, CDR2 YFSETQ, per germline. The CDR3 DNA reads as TGCGCCAGCAGTGACGGTAGGGGACATGGGACCCAGTACTTC. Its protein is CASSDGRGHGTQYF.

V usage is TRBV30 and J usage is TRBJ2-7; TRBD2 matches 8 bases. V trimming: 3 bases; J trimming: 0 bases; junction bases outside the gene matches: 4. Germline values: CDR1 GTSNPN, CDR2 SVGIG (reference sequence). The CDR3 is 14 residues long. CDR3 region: CAWRWGTSSYEQYF. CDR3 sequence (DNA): TGTGCCTGGAGGTGGGGGACTAGCTCCTACGAGCAGTACTTC.

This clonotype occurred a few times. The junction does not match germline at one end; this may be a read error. This chain's CDR3 is CASTIAGTETFF. In DNA, the CDR3 is TGTGCCAGTACAATCGCAGGGACTGAAACTTTCTTT. The chain is built from TRBV19 and TRBJ1-1, with a tentative D call TRBD1 (5 bases). The CDR3 length is 12 residues. Germline CDR1 and CDR2: LNHDA and SQIVND (reference sequence).

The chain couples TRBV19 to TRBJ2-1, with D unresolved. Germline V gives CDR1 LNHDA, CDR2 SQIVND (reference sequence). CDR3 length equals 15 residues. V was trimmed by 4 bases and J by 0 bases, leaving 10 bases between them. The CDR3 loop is CASSKVSSSYNEQFF. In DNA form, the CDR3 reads TGTGCCAGTAGTAAAGTCTCGAGCTCCTACAATGAGCAGTTCTTC. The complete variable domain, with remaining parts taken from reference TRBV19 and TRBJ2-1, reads DGGITQSPKYLFRKEGQNVTLSCEQNLNHDAMYWYRQDPGQGLRLIYYSQIVNDFQKGDIAEGYSVSREKKESFPLTVTSAQKNPTAFYLCASSKVSSSYNEQFFGPGTRLTVL.

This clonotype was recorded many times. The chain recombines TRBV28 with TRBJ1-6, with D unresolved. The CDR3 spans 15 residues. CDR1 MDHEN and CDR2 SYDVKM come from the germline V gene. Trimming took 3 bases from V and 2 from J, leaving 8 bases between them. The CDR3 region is CASSLALTYNSPLHF. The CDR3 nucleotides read TGTGCCAGCAGTTTGGCACTCACCTATAATTCACCCCTCCACTTT.

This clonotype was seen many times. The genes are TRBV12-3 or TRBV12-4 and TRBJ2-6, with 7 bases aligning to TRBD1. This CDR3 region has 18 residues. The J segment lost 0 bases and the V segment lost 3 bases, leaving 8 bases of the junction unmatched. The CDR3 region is CASSFPGQWSSGANVLTF. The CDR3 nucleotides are TGTGCCAGCAGTTTTCCGGGACAGTGGAGCTCTGGGGCCAACGTCCTGACTTTC.

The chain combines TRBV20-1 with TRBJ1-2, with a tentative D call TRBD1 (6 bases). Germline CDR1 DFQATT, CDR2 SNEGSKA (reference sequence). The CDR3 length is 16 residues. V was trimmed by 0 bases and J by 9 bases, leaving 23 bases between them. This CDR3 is CSARDLSRGGRPRYTF. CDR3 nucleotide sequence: TGCAGTGCTAGAGATCTTTCCAGGGGTGGCCGTCCCCGCTACACCTTC.

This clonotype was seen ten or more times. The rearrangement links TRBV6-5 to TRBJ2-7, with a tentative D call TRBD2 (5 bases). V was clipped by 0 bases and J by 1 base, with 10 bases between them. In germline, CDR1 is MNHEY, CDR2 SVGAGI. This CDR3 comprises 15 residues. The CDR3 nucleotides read TGTGCCAGCAGTTACTCGCGCGGGCTGTCCTACGAGCAGTACTTC. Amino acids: CASSYSRGLSYEQYF.

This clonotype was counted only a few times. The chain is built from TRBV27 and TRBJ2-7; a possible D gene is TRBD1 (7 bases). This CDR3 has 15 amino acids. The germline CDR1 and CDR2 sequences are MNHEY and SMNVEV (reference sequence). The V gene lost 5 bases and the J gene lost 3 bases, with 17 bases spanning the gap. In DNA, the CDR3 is TGTGCCAGCAGTCCTGCGGGACAGACTTACTACGAGCAGTACTTC. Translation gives CASSPAGQTYYEQYF.

The CDR3 sequence: CASSTSGSIYQPQHF. The DNA of the CDR3 is TGTGCCAGCAGCACCTCCGGATCTATCTATCAGCCCCAGCATTTT. The chain links TRBV12-3 or TRBV12-4 to TRBJ1-5, with D uncertain. V shed 6 bases and J shed 5 bases, with 17 bases lying between them. The CDR3 is 15 amino acids.

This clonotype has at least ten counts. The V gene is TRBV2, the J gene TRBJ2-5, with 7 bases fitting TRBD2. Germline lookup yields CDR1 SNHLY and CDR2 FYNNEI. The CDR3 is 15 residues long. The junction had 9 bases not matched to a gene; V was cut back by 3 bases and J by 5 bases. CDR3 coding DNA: TGTGCCAGCAGTGATTCTAGCGGAGTCGGGGAGACCCAGTACTTC. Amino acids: CASSDSSGVGETQYF.

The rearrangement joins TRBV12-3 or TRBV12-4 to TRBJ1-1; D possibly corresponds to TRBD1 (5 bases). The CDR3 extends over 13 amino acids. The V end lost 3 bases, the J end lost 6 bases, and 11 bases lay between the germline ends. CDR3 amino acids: CASSFGGAAEAFF. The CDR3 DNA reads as TGTGCCAGCAGTTTCGGGGGTGCGGCTGAAGCTTTCTTT.

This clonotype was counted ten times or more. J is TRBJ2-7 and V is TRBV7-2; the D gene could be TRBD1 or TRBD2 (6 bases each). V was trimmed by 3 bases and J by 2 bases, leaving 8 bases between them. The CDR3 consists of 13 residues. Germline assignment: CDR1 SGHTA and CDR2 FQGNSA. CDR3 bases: TGTGCCAGCAGCTTGGAGGGGGCCTACGAGCAGTACTTC. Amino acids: CASSLEGAYEQYF.

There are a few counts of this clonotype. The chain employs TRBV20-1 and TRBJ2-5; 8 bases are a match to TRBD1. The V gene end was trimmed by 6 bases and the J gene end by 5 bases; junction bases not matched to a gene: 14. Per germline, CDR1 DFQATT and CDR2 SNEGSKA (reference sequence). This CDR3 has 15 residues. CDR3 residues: CSAKETGAIGETQYF. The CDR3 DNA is TGCAGTGCAAAAGAGACAGGGGCGATTGGGGAGACCCAGTACTTC.